This is a list of T cell receptor beta chains from one sample in a study of T cell repertoires in cytomegalovirus infection. A single record per CDR3 protein comes from TCRdb applying MiXCR to the reads. The sample holds tens of thousands of distinct CDR3 sequences, roughly 22% seen once. No antigen is known for these receptors. The source was CD8+ T cells from cultured PBMCs, collected from culture after CMV antigen stimulation. The receptors were sampled from a human donor in good health (CMV status not recorded). Some clones in this sample may be carry-over from other donors' samples. Both conserved end residues are trimmed from each CDR3. The order of the fields is clone size, J gene, V gene, CDR3 protein. Some rows mark clone size as missing; the rest say once, few, many or name a class of expanded clone.

>few|TRBJ1-5|TRBV5-6
ASSLFGAQPQH
>few|TRBJ2-3|TRBV7-2
ASSLRSGTGNTDTQY
>-|TRBJ2-7|TRBV7-9
ASSHRDTSYEQY
>-|TRBJ1-1|TRBV29-1
SVGTIRTGLNTEAF
>-|TRBJ2-1|TRBV6-5
ASSYSEGQGAYNEQF
>-|TRBJ1-6|TRBV30
AWMEDSLDSPLH
>few|TRBJ1-2|TRBV2
ASSPPGQGRGYT
>few|TRBJ2-7|TRBV20-1
SAPSSYEQY
>many|TRBJ2-7|TRBV7-2
ASSSRDLRSYEQY
>-|TRBJ2-5|TRBV6-5
ASSRGLPALGETQY
>few|TRBJ2-1|TRBV6-6
ASSSQTWQGGHEQF
>few|TRBJ2-2|TRBV7-2
ATRPWGTGELF
>few|TRBJ1-6|TRBV27
ASSLSSMLGSPLH
>-|TRBJ2-7|TRBV13
ASSSEGGDRGKPYEQY
>-|TRBJ1-2|TRBV12-3/TRBV12-4
ASSYLGADYGYT
>-|TRBJ2-7|TRBV11-2
ASSFRGRPGMDEQY
>-|TRBJ2-1|TRBV28
ATLPSGGPLYNEQF
>many|TRBJ2-1|TRBV7-9
ASSPPTGLSYNEQF
>-|TRBJ2-1|TRBV3-1
ASSLLTAGNEQF
>-|TRBJ2-5|TRBV2
ASISVQETQY
>few|TRBJ2-1|TRBV7-9
ASSITGSGSYNEQF
>-|TRBJ2-5|TRBV9
ASSASGLATQTQY
>-|TRBJ1-1|TRBV7-9
ASSLVLVLRVNTEAF
>many|TRBJ1-1|TRBV12-3/TRBV12-4
ASSFTGFTEAF
>many|TRBJ2-3|TRBV6-4
ASSEGQGASDTQY
>-|TRBJ2-2|TRBV6-1
ASSGSGELF
>few|TRBJ1-5|TRBV4-1
ASSQEGGSNQPQH
>-|TRBJ1-2|TRBV12-3/TRBV12-4
ASSFALQGALGYT
>-|TRBJ2-3|TRBV10-3
AISEGGSTDTQY
>-|TRBJ1-1|TRBV12-3/TRBV12-4
ASSLGIEAF
>few|TRBJ2-3|TRBV12-5
ASGSQDGTDTQY
>few|TRBJ2-5|TRBV11-1
ASSSPERQETQY
>few|TRBJ1-3|TRBV12-5
ASGLVQAYSGNTIY
>few|TRBJ1-4|TRBV7-9
ASSFPGQGMKELF
>-|TRBJ2-1|TRBV6-2/TRBV6-3
ASSWGGAGGPRNEQF
>few|TRBJ1-1|TRBV27
ATFIRGRNGQPQAF
>-|TRBJ2-7|TRBV4-1
ASSQDSGGAYEQY
>-|TRBJ2-3|TRBV27
ASSDRGRMDTQY
>-|TRBJ1-5|TRBV12-3/TRBV12-4
ASSSLRQGHQPQH
>-|TRBJ1-1|TRBV10-3
AISESGDPTNTEAF
>few|TRBJ2-4|TRBV5-8
ASSLFSYRGDSKNIQY
>few|TRBJ2-1|TRBV12-3/TRBV12-4
ASSLAANEQF
>-|TRBJ2-1|TRBV5-5
ASTPAPSYNEQF
>few|TRBJ2-1|TRBV12-3/TRBV12-4
ASSLSSGVYNEQF
>-|TRBJ2-3|TRBV28
ASSPQAGTGLFPYTDTQY
>few|TRBJ1-2|TRBV4-3
ASSQDRAANYGYT
>-|TRBJ1-2|TRBV20-1
SAGDRDNYGYT
>-|TRBJ2-7|TRBV10-2
ASSEGSGGYEQY
>-|TRBJ2-7|TRBV28
ASSFAESYEQY
>-|TRBJ2-1|TRBV7-2
ASSLAWNTGDEQF
>few|TRBJ1-6|TRBV7-2
ASSPPGQGVKSPLH
>-|TRBJ2-3|TRBV7-9
ASSLDRGIGDTQY
>few|TRBJ2-4|TRBV7-9
ASSLEGNIQY
>-|TRBJ1-1|TRBV7-8
ASFGGAGEAF
>-|TRBJ1-2|TRBV5-6
ASSFGHGYT
>-|TRBJ2-7|TRBV4-1
ASSPGTSREQY
>few|TRBJ2-5|TRBV2
ASSEETGGLETQY